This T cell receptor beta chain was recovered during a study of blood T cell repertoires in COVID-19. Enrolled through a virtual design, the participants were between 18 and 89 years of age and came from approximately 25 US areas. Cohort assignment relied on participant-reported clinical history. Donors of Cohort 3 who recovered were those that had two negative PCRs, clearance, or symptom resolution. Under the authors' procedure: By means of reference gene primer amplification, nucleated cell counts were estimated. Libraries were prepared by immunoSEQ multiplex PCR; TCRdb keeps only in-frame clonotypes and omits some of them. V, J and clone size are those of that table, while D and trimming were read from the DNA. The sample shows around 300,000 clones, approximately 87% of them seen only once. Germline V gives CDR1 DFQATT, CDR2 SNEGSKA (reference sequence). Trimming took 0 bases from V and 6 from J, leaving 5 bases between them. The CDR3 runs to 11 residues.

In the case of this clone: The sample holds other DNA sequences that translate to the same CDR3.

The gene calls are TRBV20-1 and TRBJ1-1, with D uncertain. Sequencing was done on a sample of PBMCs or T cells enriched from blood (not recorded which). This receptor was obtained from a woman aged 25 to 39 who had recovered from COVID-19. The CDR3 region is CSARDRAEAFF. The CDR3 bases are TGCAGTGCTAGAGATCGAGCTGAAGCTTTCTTT.